The entry below describes one T cell receptor (beta chain). The sample comes from a study of blood T cell repertoires in COVID-19. At the level of the study: T cells, B-cell-depleted T cells, or PBMCs supplied cDNA or gDNA.

V shed 3 bases and J shed 4 bases, with 7 bases lying between them. This CDR3 is built from 12 residues. Per the original methods: Researchers report that nucleated cell counts were estimated from reference gene primer amplification. Produced via immunoSEQ multiplex PCR; TCRdb's table is partial and in-frame only. V and J calls and clone size are those listed in that table; D and trimming were worked out from the DNA. The sample contains about 310,000 clones, 70% to 90% of which appear only once. Sequencing was performed on peripheral blood. The TCR comes from a woman in her forties or fifties who had recovered from COVID-19. The chain is built from TRBV12-3 or TRBV12-4 and TRBJ2-7; no firm D call. The CDR3 protein is CASSFRVYEQYF. CDR3 bases: TGTGCCAGCAGTTTCCGGGTTTACGAGCAGTACTTC.